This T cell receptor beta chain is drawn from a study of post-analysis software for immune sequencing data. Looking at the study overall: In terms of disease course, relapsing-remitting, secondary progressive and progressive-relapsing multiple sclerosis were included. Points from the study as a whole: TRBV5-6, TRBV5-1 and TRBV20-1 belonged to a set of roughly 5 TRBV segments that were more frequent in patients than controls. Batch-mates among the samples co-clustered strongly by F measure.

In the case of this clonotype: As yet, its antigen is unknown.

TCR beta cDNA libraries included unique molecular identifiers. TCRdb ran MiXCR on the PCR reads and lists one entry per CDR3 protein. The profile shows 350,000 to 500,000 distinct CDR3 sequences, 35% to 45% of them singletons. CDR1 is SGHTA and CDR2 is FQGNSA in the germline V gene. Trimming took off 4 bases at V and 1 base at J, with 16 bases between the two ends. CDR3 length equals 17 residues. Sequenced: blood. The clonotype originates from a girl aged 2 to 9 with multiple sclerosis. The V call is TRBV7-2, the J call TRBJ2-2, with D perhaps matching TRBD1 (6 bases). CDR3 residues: CASSSLVGTLNTGELFF. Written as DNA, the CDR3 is TGTGCCAGCAGCTCATTAGTCGGGACACTGAACACCGGGGAGCTGTTTTTT.